This entry features one T cell receptor beta chain sequence. Looked up from germline, CDR1 is SEHNR and CDR2 is FQNEAQ (reference sequence). With 4 bases clipped from V and 8 bases from J, the junction kept 2 bases outside the gene matches. The CDR3 runs 13 residues. The sample is drawn from a study of identical twins. TCRdb used MiXCR to reprocess the 5' RACE reads, holding one entry per CDR3 protein. The sample contains some 760,000 distinct CDR3 sequences, 15% to 20% of which appear only once. Among all donors, each was a healthy Caucasian. This same sample was also part of a study on T cells expressing NK-cell markers.

What was sequenced was PBMCs. The clonotype comes from a young woman in good health. The chain employs TRBV7-9 and TRBJ2-3; 11 bases map to TRBD2. As DNA, the CDR3 is TGTGCCAGCAGCTCCGGGACTAGCGGTACGCAGTATTTT. Translation gives CASSSGTSGTQYF.